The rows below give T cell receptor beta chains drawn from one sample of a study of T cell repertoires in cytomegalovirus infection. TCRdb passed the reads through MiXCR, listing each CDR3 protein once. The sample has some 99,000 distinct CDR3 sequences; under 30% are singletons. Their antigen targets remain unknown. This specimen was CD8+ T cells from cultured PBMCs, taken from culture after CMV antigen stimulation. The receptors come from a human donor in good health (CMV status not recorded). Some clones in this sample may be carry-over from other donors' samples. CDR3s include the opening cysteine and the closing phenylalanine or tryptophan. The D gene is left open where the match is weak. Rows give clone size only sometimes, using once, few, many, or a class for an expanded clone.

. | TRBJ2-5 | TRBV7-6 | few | CASSSRPDQETQYF | TGTGCCAGCAGCTCGAGACCGGACCAAGAGACCCAGTACTTC
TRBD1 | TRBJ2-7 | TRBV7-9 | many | CASSELGQGRVYEQYF | TGTGCCAGCAGCGAATTGGGACAGGGGAGAGTCTACGAGCAGTACTTC
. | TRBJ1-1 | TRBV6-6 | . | CASTLQALNTEAFF | TGTGCCAGCACGCTACAGGCCCTGAACACTGAAGCTTTCTTT
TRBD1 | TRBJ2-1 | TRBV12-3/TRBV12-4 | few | CASTVTGGLNEQFF | TGTGCCAGCACCGTAACAGGGGGCTTGAATGAGCAGTTCTTC
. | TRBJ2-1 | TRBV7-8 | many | CASSPGTGRTYNEQFF | TGTGCCAGCAGCCCTGGGACGGGGCGAACCTACAATGAGCAGTTCTTC
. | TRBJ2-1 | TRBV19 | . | CASSNRAGAPNEQFF | TGTGCCAGTAGTAACCGGGCGGGGGCCCCCAATGAGCAGTTCTTC
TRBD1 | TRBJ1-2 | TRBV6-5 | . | CASIDRDRVLGGYTF | TGTGCCAGCATAGACCGGGACAGGGTTCTTGGTGGCTACACCTTC
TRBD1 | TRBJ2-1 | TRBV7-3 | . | CASSPGQALYNEQFF | TGTGCCAGCAGTCCCGGACAGGCTCTCTACAATGAGCAGTTCTTC
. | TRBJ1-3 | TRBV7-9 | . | CASSLARGETGNTIYF | TGTGCCAGCAGCTTAGCGCGAGGGGAAACTGGAAACACCATATATTTT
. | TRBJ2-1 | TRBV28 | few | CASSSSFRGTYNEQFF | TGTGCCAGCAGTTCCTCATTCCGGGGGACTTACAATGAGCAGTTCTTC
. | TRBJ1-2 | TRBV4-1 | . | CASSQEPKPSGTRYGYTF | TGCGCCAGCAGCCAAGAGCCAAAGCCGTCGGGAACACGCTATGGCTACACCTTC
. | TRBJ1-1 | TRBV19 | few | CASSMGTRGYTEAFF | TGTGCCAGTAGTATGGGAACTCGGGGGTACACTGAAGCTTTCTTT
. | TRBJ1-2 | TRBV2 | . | CASSHGSLIGGYTF | TGTGCCAGCAGTCACGGCAGCCTGATAGGCGGCTACACCTTC
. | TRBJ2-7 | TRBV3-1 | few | CASGTGSSYEQYF | TGTGCCAGCGGGACCGGTAGCTCCTACGAGCAGTACTTC
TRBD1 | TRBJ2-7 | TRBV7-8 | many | CASSLEGAGYNDEQYF | TGTGCCAGCAGCTTAGAGGGGGCAGGGTATAATGACGAGCAGTACTTC
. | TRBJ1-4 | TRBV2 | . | CASRKSHEKLFF | TGTGCCAGCAGAAAAAGCCATGAAAAACTGTTTTTT
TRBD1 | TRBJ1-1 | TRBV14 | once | CASSQPGGTEAFF | TGTGCCAGCAGCCAACCAGGGGGCACTGAAGCTTTCTTT
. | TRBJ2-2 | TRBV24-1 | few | CATSDLYSNTGELFF | TGTGCCACCAGTGATTTGTACAGCAACACCGGGGAGCTGTTTTTT
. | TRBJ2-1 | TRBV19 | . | CASSRGYLGDDEQFF | TGTGCCAGTAGTAGGGGCTACCTAGGAGACGATGAGCAGTTCTTC
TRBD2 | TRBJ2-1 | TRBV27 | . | CASTDRGLAGGPSEQFF | TGTGCCAGCACCGACCGGGGACTAGCGGGGGGGCCTAGTGAGCAGTTCTTC
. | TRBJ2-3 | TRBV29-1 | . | CSVFGTDTQYF | TGCAGCGTTTTTGGGACAGATACGCAGTATTTT
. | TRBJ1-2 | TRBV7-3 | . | CASSLVLAENYGYTF | TGTGCCAGCAGCTTAGTTCTCGCAGAGAACTATGGCTACACCTTC
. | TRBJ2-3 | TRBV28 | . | CASRDSRGADTQYF | TGTGCCAGCAGGGACAGTCGGGGGGCAGATACGCAGTATTTT
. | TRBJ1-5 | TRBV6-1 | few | CASSEAPLQPQHF | TGTGCCAGCAGTGAAGCGCCCCTTCAACCCCAGCATTTT
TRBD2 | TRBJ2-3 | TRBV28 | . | CASSPGTSGRDTQYF | TGTGCCAGCAGTCCGGGGACTAGCGGGAGAGATACGCAGTATTTT
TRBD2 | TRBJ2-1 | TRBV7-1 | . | CASINSGDINNEQFF | TGTGCCAGCATCAATAGCGGGGATATTAACAATGAGCAGTTCTTC
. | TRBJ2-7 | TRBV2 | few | CASSSGLSSYEQYF | TGTGCCAGCAGTTCGGGACTGAGCTCCTACGAGCAGTACTTC
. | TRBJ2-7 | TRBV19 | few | CASSIVGESYEQYF | TGTGCCAGTAGTATAGTTGGCGAGAGCTACGAGCAGTACTTC
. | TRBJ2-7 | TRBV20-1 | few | CSARDPQGPSYEQYF | TGCAGTGCTAGAGATCCCCAGGGCCCTTCCTACGAGCAGTACTTC
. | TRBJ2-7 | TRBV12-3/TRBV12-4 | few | CASSGGGVYEQYF | TGTGCCAGCTCAGGTGGAGGGGTCTACGAGCAGTACTTC